The rows below give T cell receptor beta chains drawn from one sample of a study of beta chain features in type 1 diabetes. Only in-frame clones appear in the TCRdb table, and some are missing; sequencing was by immunoSEQ multiplex PCR. Seen here are over 200,000 clones, roughly 11% observed once, and the top ten hold around 0.015%. The sequenced material came from naive CD4+ T cells from blood. The receptors were gathered from a man aged 25 to 40 with type 1 diabetes. The CDR3 runs from the conserved cysteine through the conserved F or W. D genes are given only for firm matches. Size is stated for part of the rows, as once, few or many counts, or as a class when the clone is expanded.

d_gene: NA; v_gene: TRBV7-9; j_gene: TRBJ2-1; abundance: NA; CDR3nt: TGTGCCAGCACCCCCGGTATGGGGCAGCAAGACAATGAGCAGTTCTTC; CDR3aa: CASTPGMGQQDNEQFF
d_gene: TRBD2; v_gene: TRBV9; j_gene: TRBJ2-3; abundance: NA; CDR3nt: TGTGCCAGCAGCGACCCTAGCGGCCCGCGCACAGATACGCAGTATTTT; CDR3aa: CASSDPSGPRTDTQYF
d_gene: TRBD2; v_gene: TRBV5-1; j_gene: TRBJ2-5; abundance: few; CDR3nt: TGCGCCAGCAGCTTTCGACTAGCTAGAGAGACCCAGTACTTC; CDR3aa: CASSFRLARETQYF
d_gene: TRBD2; v_gene: TRBV23-1; j_gene: TRBJ2-5; abundance: NA; CDR3nt: TGCGCCAGCAGTCCCCTGACTAGCGTGGAGACCCAGTACTTC; CDR3aa: CASSPLTSVETQYF
d_gene: NA; v_gene: TRBV7-9; j_gene: TRBJ1-2; abundance: NA; CDR3nt: TGTGCCAGCAGCGCGACGGGGTATGGCTACACCTTC; CDR3aa: CASSATGYGYTF
d_gene: NA; v_gene: TRBV6-5; j_gene: TRBJ2-7; abundance: NA; CDR3nt: TGTGCCAGCAGTACCGGACAGTTCTACGAGCAGTACTTC; CDR3aa: CASSTGQFYEQYF
d_gene: NA; v_gene: TRBV7-9; j_gene: TRBJ2-7; abundance: NA; CDR3nt: TGTGCCAGCAGCTTTAGGGACAACTCCGAGCAGTACTTC; CDR3aa: CASSFRDNSEQYF
d_gene: TRBD1; v_gene: TRBV7-9; j_gene: TRBJ1-2; abundance: few; CDR3nt: TGTGCCAGCAGCTTACGGTCGTTAGGGACAGGGTATATTGGCTACACCTTC; CDR3aa: CASSLRSLGTGYIGYTF
d_gene: NA; v_gene: TRBV9; j_gene: TRBJ2-3; abundance: NA; CDR3nt: TGTGCCAGCAGCGTAGCCGGGGACTTGACAGATACGCAGTATTTT; CDR3aa: CASSVAGDLTDTQYF
d_gene: NA; v_gene: TRBV11-1; j_gene: TRBJ2-3; abundance: few; CDR3nt: TGTGCCAGCAGCCCCAACAGATTCACAGATACGCAGTATTTT; CDR3aa: CASSPNRFTDTQYF
d_gene: NA; v_gene: TRBV5-1; j_gene: TRBJ2-5; abundance: NA; CDR3nt: TGCGCCAGCAGCTTGGGGATCGGGGAGACCCAGTACTTC; CDR3aa: CASSLGIGETQYF
d_gene: TRBD1; v_gene: TRBV5-1; j_gene: TRBJ1-1; abundance: few; CDR3nt: TGCGCCAGCAGCGGACAGGGAAGGAGCACTGAAGCTTTCTTT; CDR3aa: CASSGQGRSTEAFF
d_gene: NA; v_gene: TRBV5-1; j_gene: TRBJ1-1; abundance: NA; CDR3nt: TGCGCCAGCAGCTATAGTCGGGTGAACACTGAAGCTTTCTTT; CDR3aa: CASSYSRVNTEAFF
d_gene: NA; v_gene: TRBV7-2; j_gene: TRBJ1-5; abundance: NA; CDR3nt: TGTGCCAGCAGCTTAGAGATGCAGTATCAGCCCCAGCATTTT; CDR3aa: CASSLEMQYQPQHF
d_gene: NA; v_gene: TRBV18; j_gene: TRBJ2-4; abundance: NA; CDR3nt: TGTGCCAGCTCACCGAGTCTAGCCAAAAACATTCAGTACTTC; CDR3aa: CASSPSLAKNIQYF
d_gene: NA; v_gene: TRBV5-1; j_gene: TRBJ2-3; abundance: NA; CDR3nt: TGCGCCAGCAGCTTGGAAGGTCGCACTAGTGTTCCCGATACGCAGTATTTT; CDR3aa: CASSLEGRTSVPDTQYF